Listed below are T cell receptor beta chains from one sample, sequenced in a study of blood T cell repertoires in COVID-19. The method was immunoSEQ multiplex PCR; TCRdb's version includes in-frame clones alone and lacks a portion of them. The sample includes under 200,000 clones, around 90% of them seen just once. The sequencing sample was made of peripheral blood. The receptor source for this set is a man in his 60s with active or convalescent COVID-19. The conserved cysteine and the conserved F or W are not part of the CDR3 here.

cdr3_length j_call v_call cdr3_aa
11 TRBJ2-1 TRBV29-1 SAQGRGGNEQF
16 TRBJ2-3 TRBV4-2 ASSQVSSGGTSTDTQY
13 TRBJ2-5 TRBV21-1 ASSKANTDQETQY
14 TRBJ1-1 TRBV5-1 ASSPDRGRGYTEAF
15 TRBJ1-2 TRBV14 ASSPMVRDREGYGYT
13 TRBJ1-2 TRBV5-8 ASSPARSGNYGYT
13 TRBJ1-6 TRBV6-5 ASSYSIQGNSPLH
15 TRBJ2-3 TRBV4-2 ASSQVESGGGTDTQY
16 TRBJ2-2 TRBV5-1 ASSLAPSGDTNTGELF
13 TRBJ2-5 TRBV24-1 ATRGRVAVQETQY
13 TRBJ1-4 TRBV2 ASSEGTGGTEKLF
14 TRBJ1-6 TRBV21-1 ASSKAGWRDNSPLH
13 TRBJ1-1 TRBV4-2 ASSQGGVGDTEAF
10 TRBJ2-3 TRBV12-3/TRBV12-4 ASSPWTSAQY
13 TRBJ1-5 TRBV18 ASSNTGGGNQPQH
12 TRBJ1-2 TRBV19 ASSIRKLEGRHT
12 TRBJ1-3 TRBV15 ATSTRTAGNTIY
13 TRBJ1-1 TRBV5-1 ASSLTGSGNTEAF
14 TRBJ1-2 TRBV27 ASRGWGPLGNYGYT
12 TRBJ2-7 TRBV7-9 ASSLQGGSYEQY